The sequence of this T cell receptor beta chain was determined in a study of cytomegalovirus exposure and HLA in healthy donors. Study conclusions and caveats: Earlier findings revealed that most TCR beta V segments proved productive either about 87% or about 30% of the time. Fewer N-insertions than the approximately 610-donor mean were reportedly shown by an Asian-associated ancestry cluster in a later analysis.

There are 11 residues in the CDR3. The ends were cut back, 4 bases at V and 5 bases at J, with 5 bases in the middle. Germline lookup yields CDR1 MDHEN and CDR2 SYDVKM. The PCR made use of 60 Vbeta and 13 Jbeta primers. Using immunoSEQ multiplex PCR, the repertoire was profiled, and TCRdb retains in-frame clones only, with some absent. The sample lists approximately 130,000 clones, around two thirds occurring once. Worth noting for this clone: Its antigen is not known.

This rearrangement joins TRBV28 to TRBJ1-2; D uncertain. Input material: PBMCs. This receptor was taken from a woman aged 40 to 50 in good health and CMV-seronegative. This CDR3 is CASSSVYGYTF. The DNA of the CDR3 is TGTGCCAGCAGTTCTGTTTATGGCTACACCTTC.